These 2 T cell receptor beta chains originate from one sample sequenced in a study of blood T cell repertoires in COVID-19. TCRdb keeps only in-frame clones here, not all; method: immunoSEQ multiplex PCR. The sample holds more than 100,000 clones, less than 90% seen once. The sequenced sample was peripheral blood. The receptors were gathered from an elderly man with acute or convalescent COVID-19.

V is TRBV9 and J is TRBJ2-7; 7 positions match TRBD1. Germline trimming cut 0 bases from V and 2 bases from J; bases unmatched to any gene: 5. The CDR3 is 15 amino acids. Germline V CDR1 and CDR2: SGDLS, YYNGEE. CDR3 in DNA: TGTGCCAGCAGCGTAGGAGAGGGGGCGGCCTACGAGCAGTACTTC. This gives the protein CASSVGEGAAYEQYF.

V is TRBV7-9 and J is TRBJ1-2; 10 bases align to TRBD1. From germline, CDR1 is SEHNR and CDR2 FQNEAQ (reference sequence). This CDR3 has 14 residues. Germline trimming cut 7 bases from V and 5 bases from J; bases unmatched to any gene: 7. The CDR3 nucleotides are TGTGCCAGCACCCGGGACAGGGGAGAGTATGGCTACACCTTC. Translating gives CASTRDRGEYGYTF.